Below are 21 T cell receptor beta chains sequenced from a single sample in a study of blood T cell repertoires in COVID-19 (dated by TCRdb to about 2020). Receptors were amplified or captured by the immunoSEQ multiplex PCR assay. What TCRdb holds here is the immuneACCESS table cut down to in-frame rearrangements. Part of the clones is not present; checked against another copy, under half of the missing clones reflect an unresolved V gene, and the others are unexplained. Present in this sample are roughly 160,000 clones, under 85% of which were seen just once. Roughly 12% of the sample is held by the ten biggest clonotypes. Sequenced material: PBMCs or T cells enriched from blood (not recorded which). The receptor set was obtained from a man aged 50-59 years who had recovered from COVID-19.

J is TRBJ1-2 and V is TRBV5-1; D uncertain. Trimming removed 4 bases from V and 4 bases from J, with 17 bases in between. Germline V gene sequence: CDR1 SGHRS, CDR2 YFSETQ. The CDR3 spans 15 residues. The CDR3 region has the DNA TGCGCCAGCAGCCTCGATTCATGGGGAGGCTATGGCTACACCTTC. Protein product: CASSLDSWGGYGYTF.

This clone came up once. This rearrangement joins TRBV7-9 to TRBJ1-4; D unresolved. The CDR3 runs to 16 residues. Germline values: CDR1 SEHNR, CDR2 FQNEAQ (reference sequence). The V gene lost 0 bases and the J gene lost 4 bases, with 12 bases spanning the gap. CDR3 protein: CASSLAVGRINEKLFF. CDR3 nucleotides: TGTGCCAGCAGCTTAGCGGTGGGCAGGATTAATGAAAAACTGTTTTTT.

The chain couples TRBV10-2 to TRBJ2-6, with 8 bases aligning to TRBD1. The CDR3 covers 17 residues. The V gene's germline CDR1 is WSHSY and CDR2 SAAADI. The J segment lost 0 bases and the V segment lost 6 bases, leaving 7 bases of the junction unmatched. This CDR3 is CASRPGTGNSGANVLTF. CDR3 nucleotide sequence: TGCGCCAGCAGGCCTGGGACAGGTAACTCTGGGGCCAACGTCCTGACTTTC.

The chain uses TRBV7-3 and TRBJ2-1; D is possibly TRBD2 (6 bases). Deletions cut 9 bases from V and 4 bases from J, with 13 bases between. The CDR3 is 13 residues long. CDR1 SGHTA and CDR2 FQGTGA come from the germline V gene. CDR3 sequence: CASSRDSYNEQFF. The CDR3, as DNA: TGTGCCAGTTCACGGGACTCTTACAATGAGCAGTTCTTC.

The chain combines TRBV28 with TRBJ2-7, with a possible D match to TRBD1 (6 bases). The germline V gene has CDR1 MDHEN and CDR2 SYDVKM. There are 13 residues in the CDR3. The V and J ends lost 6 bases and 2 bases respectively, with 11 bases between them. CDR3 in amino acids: CASSRGRAYEQYF. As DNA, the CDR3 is TGTGCCAGCAGCAGGGGTAGGGCCTACGAGCAGTACTTC.

The DNA of the CDR3 is TGCGCCAGCAGCCGTCCGGGGACAGGGGAAGAGACCCAGTACTTC. Protein: CASSRPGTGEETQYF. J is TRBJ2-5 and V is TRBV5-1; TRBD1 matches 10 bases. Germline CDR1 and CDR2: SGHRS and YFSETQ. This CDR3 is built from 15 residues. The ends lost 4 bases at V and 3 bases at J; junction bases unmatched: 6.

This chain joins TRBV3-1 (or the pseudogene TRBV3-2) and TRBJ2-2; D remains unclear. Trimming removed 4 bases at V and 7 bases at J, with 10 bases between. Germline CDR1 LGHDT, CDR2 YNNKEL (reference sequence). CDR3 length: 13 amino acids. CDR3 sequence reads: CASSPIFSGELFF. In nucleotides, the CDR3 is TGTGCCAGCAGCCCGATATTTAGCGGGGAGCTGTTTTTT.

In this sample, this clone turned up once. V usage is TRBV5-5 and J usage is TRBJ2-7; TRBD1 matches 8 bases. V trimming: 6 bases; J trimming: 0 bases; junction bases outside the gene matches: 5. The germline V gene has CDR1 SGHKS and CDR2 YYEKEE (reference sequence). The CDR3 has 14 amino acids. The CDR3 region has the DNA TGTGCCAGCATCGCGACAGGGGACTCCTACGAGCAGTACTTC. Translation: CASIATGDSYEQYF.

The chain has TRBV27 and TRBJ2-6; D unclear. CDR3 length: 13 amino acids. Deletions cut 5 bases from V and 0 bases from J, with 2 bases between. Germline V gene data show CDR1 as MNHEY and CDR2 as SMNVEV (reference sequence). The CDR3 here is CASSLSGANVLTF. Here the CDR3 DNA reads TGTGCCAGCAGTCTCTCTGGGGCCAACGTCCTGACTTTC. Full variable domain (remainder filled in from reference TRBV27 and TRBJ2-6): EAQVTQNPRYLITVTGKKLTVTCSQNMNHEYMSWYRQDPGLGLRQIYYSMNVEVTDKGDVPEGYKVSRKEKRNFPLILESPSPNQTSLYFCASSLSGANVLTFGAGSRLTVL.

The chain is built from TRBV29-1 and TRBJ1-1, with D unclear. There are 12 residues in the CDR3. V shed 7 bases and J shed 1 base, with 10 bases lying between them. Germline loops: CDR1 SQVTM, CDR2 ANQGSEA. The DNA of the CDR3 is TGCAGCGCCTTAGCAGAGAACACTGAAGCTTTCTTT. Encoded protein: CSALAENTEAFF.

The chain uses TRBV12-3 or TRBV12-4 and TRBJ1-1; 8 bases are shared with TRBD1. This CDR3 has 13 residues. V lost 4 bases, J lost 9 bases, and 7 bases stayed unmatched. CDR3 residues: CASSSGTGIKAFF. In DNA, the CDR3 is TGTGCCAGCAGTTCCGGGACAGGCATAAAAGCTTTCTTT.

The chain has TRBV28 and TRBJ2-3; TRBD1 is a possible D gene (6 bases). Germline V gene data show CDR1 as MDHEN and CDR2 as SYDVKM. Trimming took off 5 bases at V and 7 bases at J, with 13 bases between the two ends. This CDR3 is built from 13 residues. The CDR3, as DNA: TGTGCCAGCAGTCACAGGACAGTTAATACGCAGTATTTT. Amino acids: CASSHRTVNTQYF.

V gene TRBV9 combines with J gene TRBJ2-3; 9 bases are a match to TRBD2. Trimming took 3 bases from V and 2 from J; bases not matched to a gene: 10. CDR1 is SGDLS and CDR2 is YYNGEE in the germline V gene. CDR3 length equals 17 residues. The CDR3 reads CASSAPYSGGNTDTQYF. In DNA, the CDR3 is TGTGCCAGCAGCGCGCCTTATAGCGGGGGAAACACAGATACGCAGTATTTT.

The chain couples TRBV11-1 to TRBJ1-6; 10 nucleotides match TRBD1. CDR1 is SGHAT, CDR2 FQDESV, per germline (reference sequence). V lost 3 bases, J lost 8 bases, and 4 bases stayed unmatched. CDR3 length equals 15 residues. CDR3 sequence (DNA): TGTGCCAGCAGCTTCGACAGGGGGCGAGATTCACCCCTCCACTTT. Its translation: CASSFDRGRDSPLHF. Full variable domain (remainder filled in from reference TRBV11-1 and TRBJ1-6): EAEVAQSPRYKITEKSQAVAFWCDPISGHATLYWYRQILGQGPELLVQFQDESVVDDSQLPKDRFSAERLKGVDSTLKIQPAELGDSAMYLCASSFDRGRDSPLHFGNGTRLTVT.

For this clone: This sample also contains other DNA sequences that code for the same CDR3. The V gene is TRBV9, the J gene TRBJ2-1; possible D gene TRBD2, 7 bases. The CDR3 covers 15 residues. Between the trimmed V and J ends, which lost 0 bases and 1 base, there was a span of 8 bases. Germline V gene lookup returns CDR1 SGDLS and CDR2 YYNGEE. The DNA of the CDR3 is TGTGCCAGCAGCGTAGAGGGGGGGTCCTACAATGAGCAGTTCTTC. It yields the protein CASSVEGGSYNEQFF.

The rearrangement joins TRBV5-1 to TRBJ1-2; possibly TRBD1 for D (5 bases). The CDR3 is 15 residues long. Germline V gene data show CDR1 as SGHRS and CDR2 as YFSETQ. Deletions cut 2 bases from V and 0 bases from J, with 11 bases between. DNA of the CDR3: TGCGCCAGCAGCTTTTCTCCAGGGACTAACTATGGCTACACCTTC. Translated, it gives CASSFSPGTNYGYTF.

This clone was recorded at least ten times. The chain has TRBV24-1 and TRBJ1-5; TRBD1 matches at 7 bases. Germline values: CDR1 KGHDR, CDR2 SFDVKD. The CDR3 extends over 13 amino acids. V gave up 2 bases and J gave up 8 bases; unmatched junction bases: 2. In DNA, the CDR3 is TGTGCCACCAGTGATTCTACAGGGGAGCCCCAGCATTTT. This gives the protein CATSDSTGEPQHF.

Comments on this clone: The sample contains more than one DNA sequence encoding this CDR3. The CDR3 region has the DNA TGTGCCACCAGCAGAGATCAGGGGAACTATGGCTACACCTTC. Residues: CATSRDQGNYGYTF. This chain uses TRBV15 with TRBJ1-2; weak D call: TRBD1 (6 bases). Germline assignment: CDR1 LNHNV and CDR2 YYDKDF (reference sequence). V lost 0 bases and J lost 2, with 7 bases in between. The CDR3 totals 14 residues.

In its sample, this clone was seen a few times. The CDR3 region is CASSRPGGNYGYTF. The CDR3 region has the DNA TGTGCCAGCAGTCGCCCAGGGGGCAACTATGGCTACACCTTC. This sequence joins TRBV6-2 or TRBV6-3 and TRBJ1-2, with 8 bases fitting TRBD1. Germline V lookup: CDR1 MNHEY, CDR2 SVGEGT. The junction had 4 bases not matched to a gene; V was cut back by 5 bases and J by 2 bases. The CDR3 covers 14 residues.

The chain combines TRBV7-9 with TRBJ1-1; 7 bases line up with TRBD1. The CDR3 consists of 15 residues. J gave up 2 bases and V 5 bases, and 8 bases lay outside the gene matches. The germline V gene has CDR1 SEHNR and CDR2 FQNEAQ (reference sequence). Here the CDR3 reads CASSPRTGSNTEAFF. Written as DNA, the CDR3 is TGTGCCAGCAGCCCGAGGACAGGCTCTAACACTGAAGCTTTCTTT.

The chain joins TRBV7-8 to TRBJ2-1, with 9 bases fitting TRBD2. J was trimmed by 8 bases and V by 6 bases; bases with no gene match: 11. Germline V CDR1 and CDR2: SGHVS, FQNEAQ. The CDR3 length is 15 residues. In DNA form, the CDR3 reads TGTGCCAGCAGAGAGGCGGGGGGGCCCTGGGATGAGCAGTTCTTC. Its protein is CASREAGGPWDEQFF. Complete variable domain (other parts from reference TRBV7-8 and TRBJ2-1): GAGVSQSPRYKVAKRGQDVALRCDPISGHVSLFWYQQALGQGPEFLTYFQNEAQLDKSGLPSDRFFAERPEGSVSTLKIQRTQQEDSAVYLCASREAGGPWDEQFFGPGTRLTVL.